This entry features one T cell receptor beta chain sequence. CDR1 and CDR2 (germline): LNHNV, YYDKDF (reference sequence). Unmatched junction bases numbered 4, after V lost 1 base and J lost 8 bases. This CDR3 is built from 15 residues. The protocol was immunoSEQ multiplex PCR, while the TCRdb copy is restricted to in-frame clones and leaves out a portion. Of around 110,000 clones listed, around 94% are singletons. The data originate from a study of T cell responses to AZD1222 COVID-19 vaccine. Material: peripheral blood, obtained on day 0 of AZD1222 vaccination. The chain uses TRBV15 and TRBJ1-6; 8 positions match TRBD1. The source of this sequence is an adult in good health. CDR3 nucleotides: TGTGCCACCAGCAGAGTGGCAGGGGGCGATTCACCCCTCCACTTT. Translating it yields CATSRVAGGDSPLHF.